These 15 T cell receptor beta chains originate from one sample sequenced in a study of cytomegalovirus exposure and HLA in healthy donors. Use of 60 Vbeta and 13 Jbeta primers characterized the PCR. The table came from immunoSEQ multiplex PCR; TCRdb's copy has only in-frame clones and leaves some out. The profile shows some 110,000 clones, 65% to 75% of them singletons. The sample taken for sequencing was PBMCs. The receptors shown here come from a woman aged 50 to 60 in good health and CMV-seropositive.

The rearrangement joins TRBV9 to TRBJ2-5; weak D call: TRBD2 (6 bases). Looked up from germline, CDR1 is SGDLS and CDR2 is YYNGEE. V gave up 0 bases and J gave up 5 bases, with 17 bases separating them. The CDR3 has 16 residues. The DNA for the CDR3 is TGTGCCAGCAGCGTAGGAGGGACGGGGGTAGCGGAGACCCAGTACTTC. The encoded protein is CASSVGGTGVAETQYF.

This sequence joins TRBV19 and TRBJ1-5; TRBD1 matches 10 bases. This CDR3 spans 16 amino acids. Per the germline V gene, CDR1 is LNHDA and CDR2 is SQIVND (reference sequence). The junction had 9 bases not matched to a gene; V was cut back by 4 bases and J by 6 bases. The CDR3 coding sequence is TGTGCCAGTAGTACTCTCGGACAGGGGGGCCTTCAGCCCCAGCATTTT. It yields the protein CASSTLGQGGLQPQHF.

The chain couples TRBV28 to TRBJ1-1; 10 bases fit TRBD1. The junction had 8 bases not matched to a gene; V was cut back by 5 bases and J by 5 bases. The germline V gene has CDR1 MDHEN and CDR2 SYDVKM. CDR3 length equals 15 residues. For the CDR3, the DNA is TGTGCCAGCAGTCCCTCCGGACAGGGGGAGACTGAAGCTTTCTTT. This gives the protein CASSPSGQGETEAFF.

In its sample, this clone was seen a few times. The gene calls are TRBV7-9 and TRBJ1-4; D is perhaps TRBD1 (6 bases). Germline assignment: CDR1 SEHNR and CDR2 FQNEAQ (reference sequence). V lost 3 bases and J 5 bases, leaving 10 bases between the germline ends. The CDR3 is 14 residues long. The CDR3 coding sequence is TGTGCCAGCAGCTTCAACGGACAGAATGAAAAACTGTTTTTT. Protein product: CASSFNGQNEKLFF.

CDR3 in amino acids: CASSQTGNSYEQYF. The CDR3 DNA sequence: TGTGCCAGCAGCCAAACAGGAAACTCCTACGAGCAGTACTTC. The V and J genes are TRBV16 and TRBJ2-7; perhaps TRBD1 as D (5 bases). The germline V gene has CDR1 KGHSY and CDR2 FQNENV. V was pared by 2 bases and J by 0 bases, with 8 bases between. CDR3 length equals 14 residues.

Here the CDR3 DNA reads TGCGCCAGCAATTACACAGGGGAGTTCTTC. Translated, it gives CASNYTGEFF. The chain uses TRBV10-2 and TRBJ2-1, with TRBD1 identical over 7 bases. CDR3 length: 10 residues. The germline CDR1 and CDR2 sequences are WSHSY and SAAADI. With 7 bases clipped from V and 14 bases from J, the junction kept 5 bases outside the gene matches.

J is TRBJ2-3 and V is TRBV4-2; 9 bases align to TRBD2. Trimming cost V 0 bases and J 4 bases; bases outside gene matches: 11. The CDR3 extends over 18 amino acids. The germline V gene has CDR1 LGHNA and CDR2 YNFKEQ. In DNA form, the CDR3 reads TGTGCCAGCAGCCAAGATCTTGAAGCGGGGGGCCGTTCAGATACGCAGTATTTT. It translates to CASSQDLEAGGRSDTQYF.

The V call is TRBV7-6, the J call TRBJ1-3; D is uncertain. The CDR3 loop spans 16 amino acids. Per the germline V gene, CDR1 is SGHVS and CDR2 is FNYEAQ. Deletions cut 5 bases from V and 4 bases from J, with 18 bases between. In DNA, the CDR3 is TGTGCCAGCAGCCCGAGTATCAGGACTCCAGGAAACACCATATATTTT. It codes for CASSPSIRTPGNTIYF.

This clone was recorded a few times. This rearrangement joins TRBV27 to TRBJ2-5; D is possibly TRBD2 (7 bases). The CDR3 covers 15 residues. Between the trimmed V and J ends, which lost 8 bases and 0 bases, there was a span of 16 bases. From germline, CDR1 is MNHEY and CDR2 SMNVEV (reference sequence). The CDR3, as DNA: TGTGCCAGCTCTTCGGCGGGGGCGGACCAAGAGACCCAGTACTTC. Residues: CASSSAGADQETQYF.

This clone was observed a handful of times. The rearrangement joins TRBV7-2 to TRBJ2-3; TRBD2 matches at 8 bases. Looked up from germline, CDR1 is SGHTA and CDR2 is FQGNSA. The CDR3 length is 15 residues. V trimming: 4 bases; J trimming: 3 bases; junction bases outside the gene matches: 6. CDR3 sequence reads: CASSSSGTRTDTQYF. For the CDR3, the DNA is TGTGCCAGCAGCTCAAGCGGGACTAGGACAGATACGCAGTATTTT.

This clone was observed once. This chain uses TRBV15 with TRBJ1-5; D possibly corresponds to TRBD1 (6 bases). V was clipped by 0 bases and J by 6 bases, with 12 bases between them. The CDR3 is 15 amino acids. The V gene's germline CDR1 is LNHNV and CDR2 YYDKDF (reference sequence). The CDR3 region is CATSRDVRQAQPQHF. The DNA of the CDR3 is TGTGCCACCAGCAGAGATGTCCGACAGGCTCAGCCCCAGCATTTT.

The chain employs TRBV7-9 and TRBJ2-1, with 7 nucleotides matching TRBD1. This CDR3 is 12 amino acids long. Germline CDR1 is SEHNR and CDR2 is FQNEAQ (reference sequence). V shed 5 bases, J shed 15 bases, and the junction held 10 bases outside the gene matches. The CDR3 reads CASSNTPGQWFF. In nucleotides, the CDR3 is TGTGCCAGCAGCAACACCCCGGGACAGTGGTTCTTC.

The chain links TRBV7-2 to TRBJ1-4; weak D call: TRBD1 (5 bases). This CDR3 has 15 residues. Germline values: CDR1 SGHTA, CDR2 FQGNSA. Trimming shortened V by 4 bases and J by 6 bases, and 15 bases separated the two germline ends. This CDR3 is CASSWGGVNHEKLFF. CDR3 DNA: TGTGCCAGCAGCTGGGGGGGAGTAAACCATGAAAAACTGTTTTTT.

This clone was picked up a small number of times. An end of the junction does not agree with germline; a read error may underlie this. The chain employs TRBV4-1 and TRBJ1-2; D uncertain. The CDR3 extends over 16 amino acids. Germline V gives CDR1 MGHRA, CDR2 YSYEKL. The CDR3 DNA reads TGCGCCAGCAGCCAGGGCGACATTCGGGGTAACGATGGCTACACCTTC. It is translated as CASSQGDIRGNDGYTF.

In regard to this clone: One end of the junction varies from germline; a read error may be responsible. The chain combines TRBV7-9 with TRBJ1-2; 8 nucleotides line up with TRBD1. The CDR3 has 13 amino acids. Germline-derived CDR1 and CDR2 are SEHNR and FQNEAQ (reference sequence). CDR3 in amino acids: CSSSLQGDRDYTF. CDR3 nucleotides: TGTTCCAGCAGCCTACAGGGGGACAGAGACTACACCTTC.